A selection of T cell receptor beta chains follows, all from one sample in a study of blood T cell repertoires in COVID-19. TCRdb's copy holds only in-frame clones and misses some; the assay was immunoSEQ multiplex PCR. Of 250,000 to 300,000 clones in the sample, 81% are singletons; the top ten hold about 3.2%. Sequencing was performed on peripheral blood. The receptors stem from a woman between 55 and 75 years old with active or convalescent COVID-19. CDR3s leave out the opening cysteine and the closing phenylalanine or tryptophan. Each record gives: J gene, V gene, clone size, CDR3 protein. Some rows have no size entry. The others give once, few or many, or a class for an expanded clone.

J gene: TRBJ2-7; V gene: TRBV6-5; clone size: once; CDR3 protein: ASSYSWQGARYEQY
J gene: TRBJ2-3; V gene: TRBV6-2/TRBV6-3; clone size: .; CDR3 protein: ASSYGGGTQY
J gene: TRBJ1-4; V gene: TRBV4-2; clone size: few; CDR3 protein: ASSRGQGGEKLF
J gene: TRBJ1-2; V gene: TRBV7-3; clone size: .; CDR3 protein: ASSRGQGADYGYT
J gene: TRBJ1-2; V gene: TRBV27; clone size: .; CDR3 protein: ASSYAGSTGYT
J gene: TRBJ1-2; V gene: TRBV4-1; clone size: .; CDR3 protein: ASSQVGGTNYGYT
J gene: TRBJ2-1; V gene: TRBV19; clone size: .; CDR3 protein: ASTAGGTGLYNEQF
J gene: TRBJ1-6; V gene: TRBV6-5; clone size: .; CDR3 protein: ASSYHRVRGNSPLH
J gene: TRBJ1-2; V gene: TRBV28; clone size: few; CDR3 protein: ASSSGQLSYGYT
J gene: TRBJ2-6; V gene: TRBV9; clone size: few; CDR3 protein: ASSEQTGGRGNVLT
J gene: TRBJ1-2; V gene: TRBV7-2; clone size: .; CDR3 protein: ASSYAINYGYT
J gene: TRBJ2-5; V gene: TRBV7-3; clone size: .; CDR3 protein: ASSLFGDQETQY
J gene: TRBJ2-3; V gene: TRBV19; clone size: .; CDR3 protein: ASSVQGTDTQY
J gene: TRBJ1-2; V gene: TRBV6-5; clone size: .; CDR3 protein: ASSYRRGNGYT
J gene: TRBJ2-7; V gene: TRBV5-1; clone size: .; CDR3 protein: ASSLRQGHEQY
J gene: TRBJ2-7; V gene: TRBV4-3; clone size: .; CDR3 protein: ASSQTYGRTYEQY
J gene: TRBJ1-1; V gene: TRBV24-1; clone size: .; CDR3 protein: ATIPMHPSSEAF
J gene: TRBJ1-1; V gene: TRBV6-5; clone size: .; CDR3 protein: ASSSRDRPTEAF
J gene: TRBJ1-1; V gene: TRBV10-3; clone size: .; CDR3 protein: AISESGGTGGSYTEAF
J gene: TRBJ2-7; V gene: TRBV9; clone size: .; CDR3 protein: ASSVDSGVHEQY
J gene: TRBJ2-1; V gene: TRBV5-1; clone size: .; CDR3 protein: ASSLIVAGGHNEQF
J gene: TRBJ2-6; V gene: TRBV9; clone size: .; CDR3 protein: ASSNRAGANVLT
J gene: TRBJ1-2; V gene: TRBV3-1/TRBV3-2; clone size: few; CDR3 protein: ASSQGQGAKDGYT
J gene: TRBJ2-1; V gene: TRBV29-1; clone size: .; CDR3 protein: SVEQAGDPGNEQF
J gene: TRBJ2-7; V gene: TRBV11-3; clone size: .; CDR3 protein: ASSDTVTYEQY
J gene: TRBJ1-3; V gene: TRBV5-5; clone size: .; CDR3 protein: ASSPETGNGDTIY
J gene: TRBJ2-7; V gene: TRBV11-2; clone size: few; CDR3 protein: ASSFIPAGGEQY
J gene: TRBJ2-1; V gene: TRBV19; clone size: .; CDR3 protein: ASSSWTSGEHNEQF
J gene: TRBJ1-2; V gene: TRBV7-9; clone size: .; CDR3 protein: ASSPITGGYGYT
J gene: TRBJ1-6; V gene: TRBV4-3; clone size: .; CDR3 protein: ASSQETGDSPLH
J gene: TRBJ1-4; V gene: TRBV5-8; clone size: .; CDR3 protein: ASSFAGEPVGEKLF
J gene: TRBJ2-2; V gene: TRBV5-6; clone size: .; CDR3 protein: ASSTLRTSGNTGELF
J gene: TRBJ1-1; V gene: TRBV12-3/TRBV12-4; clone size: .; CDR3 protein: ATRRGGYTEAF
J gene: TRBJ1-2; V gene: TRBV2; clone size: many; CDR3 protein: ASSDEGGVYGYT
J gene: TRBJ2-2; V gene: TRBV5-4; clone size: .; CDR3 protein: ASSLGSGVTGELF
J gene: TRBJ1-4; V gene: TRBV7-2; clone size: .; CDR3 protein: ASSSQGATNEKLF
J gene: TRBJ1-2; V gene: TRBV5-1; clone size: .; CDR3 protein: ASSFEGDGYT
J gene: TRBJ1-2; V gene: TRBV11-2; clone size: .; CDR3 protein: ASSLELGSYGYT
J gene: TRBJ2-3; V gene: TRBV4-3; clone size: .; CDR3 protein: ASSHTRDTVTDTQY
J gene: TRBJ2-1; V gene: TRBV6-5; clone size: .; CDR3 protein: ASIWTEYNEQF
J gene: TRBJ1-2; V gene: TRBV27; clone size: .; CDR3 protein: ASSLFGTGLGYGYT
J gene: TRBJ1-6; V gene: TRBV4-2; clone size: .; CDR3 protein: ASSQGSQGVHSYNSPLH
J gene: TRBJ1-4; V gene: TRBV18; clone size: .; CDR3 protein: ASSPSSNEKLF
J gene: TRBJ2-7; V gene: TRBV27; clone size: .; CDR3 protein: ASSWSGTGGYEQY
J gene: TRBJ2-3; V gene: TRBV29-1; clone size: .; CDR3 protein: SVAPFRDRGRGDSTDTQY
J gene: TRBJ2-5; V gene: TRBV19; clone size: .; CDR3 protein: ASSLRQVQETQY
J gene: TRBJ1-6; V gene: TRBV27; clone size: .; CDR3 protein: ASSFLPTGASPLH
J gene: TRBJ2-3; V gene: TRBV6-4; clone size: .; CDR3 protein: ASSREGGASSTDTQY
J gene: TRBJ2-5; V gene: TRBV19; clone size: .; CDR3 protein: ASSSGTGGQETQY
J gene: TRBJ2-7; V gene: TRBV29-1; clone size: .; CDR3 protein: SVYRQDPYEQY
J gene: TRBJ2-7; V gene: TRBV5-4; clone size: many; CDR3 protein: ASSWPQGGEQY
J gene: TRBJ1-4; V gene: TRBV27; clone size: .; CDR3 protein: ASSLGPNNVEKLF
J gene: TRBJ2-1; V gene: TRBV30; clone size: few; CDR3 protein: AWSFSSNNEQF
J gene: TRBJ1-2; V gene: TRBV3-1/TRBV3-2; clone size: .; CDR3 protein: ASSHPPGGANYGYT
J gene: TRBJ1-3; V gene: TRBV2; clone size: .; CDR3 protein: ASTREGGNTIY
J gene: TRBJ1-5; V gene: TRBV28; clone size: .; CDR3 protein: ASSLTDGPNQPQH
J gene: TRBJ2-1; V gene: TRBV7-2; clone size: .; CDR3 protein: ASSLRLARSSYNEQF